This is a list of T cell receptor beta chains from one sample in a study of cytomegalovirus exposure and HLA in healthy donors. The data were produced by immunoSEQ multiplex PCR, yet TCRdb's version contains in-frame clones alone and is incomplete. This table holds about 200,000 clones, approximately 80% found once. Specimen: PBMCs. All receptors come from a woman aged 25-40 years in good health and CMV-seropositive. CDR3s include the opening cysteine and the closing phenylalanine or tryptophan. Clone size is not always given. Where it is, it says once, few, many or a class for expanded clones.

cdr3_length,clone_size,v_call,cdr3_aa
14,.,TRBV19,CASTPGQGVYGYTF
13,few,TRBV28,CASSRHPTYEQYF
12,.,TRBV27,CASSFGANEQFF
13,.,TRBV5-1,CASRVRVQETQYF
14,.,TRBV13,CASSSIAGGYEQYF
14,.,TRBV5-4,CASSPPGNGYEQYF
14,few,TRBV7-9,CASSLHGAENIQYF
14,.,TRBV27,CASSFDRSTDTQYF
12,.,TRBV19,CASSGLNNEQFF
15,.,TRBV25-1,CASSEPIAGTDTQYF
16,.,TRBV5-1,CASSPGLAGGTDTQYF
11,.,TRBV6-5,CASRRGTEAFF
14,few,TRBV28,CASSLPGQWDGYTF
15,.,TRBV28,CASSPRGAGANVLTF
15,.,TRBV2,CASSELAGGDETQYF
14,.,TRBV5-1,CASSPSDRTDTQYF
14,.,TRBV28,CASSTVERTEKLFF
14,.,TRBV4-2,CASSQEGISYEQYF
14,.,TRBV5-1,CASGQPGQGGRYTF
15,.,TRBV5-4,CASSGYEQGWTEAFF
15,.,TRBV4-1,CASSQDEGRGAGYTF
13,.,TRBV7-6,CASGGQNTGELFF
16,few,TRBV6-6,CASSRSGQGASYEQYF
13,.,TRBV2,CASFREANTEAFF
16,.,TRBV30,CAWTGTGADLNTEAFF
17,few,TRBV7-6,CASSPLGLSAGTDTQYF
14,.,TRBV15,CATRGTGGAGGYTF